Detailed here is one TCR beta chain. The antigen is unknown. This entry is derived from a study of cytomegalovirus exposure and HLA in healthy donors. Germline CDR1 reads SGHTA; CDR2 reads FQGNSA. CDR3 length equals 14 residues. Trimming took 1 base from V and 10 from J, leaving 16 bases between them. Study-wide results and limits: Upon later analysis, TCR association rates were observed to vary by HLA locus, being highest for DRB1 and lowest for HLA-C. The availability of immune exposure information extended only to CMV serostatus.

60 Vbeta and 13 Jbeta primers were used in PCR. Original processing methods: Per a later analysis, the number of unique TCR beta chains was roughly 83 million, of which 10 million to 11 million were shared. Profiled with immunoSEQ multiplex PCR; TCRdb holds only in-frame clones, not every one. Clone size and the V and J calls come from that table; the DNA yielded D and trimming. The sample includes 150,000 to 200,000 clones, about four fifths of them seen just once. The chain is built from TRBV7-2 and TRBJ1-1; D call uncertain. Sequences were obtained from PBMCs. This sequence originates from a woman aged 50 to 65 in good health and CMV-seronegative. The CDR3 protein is CASSLGGGSGRAFF. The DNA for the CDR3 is TGTGCCAGCAGCTTAGGTGGAGGGAGTGGTAGAGCTTTCTTT.